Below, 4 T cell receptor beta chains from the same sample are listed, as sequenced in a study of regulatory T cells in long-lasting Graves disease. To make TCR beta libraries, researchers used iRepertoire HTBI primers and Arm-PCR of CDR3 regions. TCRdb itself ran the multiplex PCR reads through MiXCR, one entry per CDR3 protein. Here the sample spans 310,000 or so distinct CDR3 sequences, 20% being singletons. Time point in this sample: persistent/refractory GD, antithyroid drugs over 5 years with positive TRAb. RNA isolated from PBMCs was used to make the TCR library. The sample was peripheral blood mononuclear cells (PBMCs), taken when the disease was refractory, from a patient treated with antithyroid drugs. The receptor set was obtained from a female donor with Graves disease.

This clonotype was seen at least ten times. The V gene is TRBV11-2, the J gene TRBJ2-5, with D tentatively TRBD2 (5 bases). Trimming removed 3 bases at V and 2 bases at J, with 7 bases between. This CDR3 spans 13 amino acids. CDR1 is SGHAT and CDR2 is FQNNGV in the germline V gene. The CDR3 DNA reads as TGTGCCAGCAGCTTGACTAATCAAGAGACCCAGTACTTC. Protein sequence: CASSLTNQETQYF.

The CDR3 DNA reads TGTGCCAGCAGTGAGTCGGAAGGTTTGAACACTGAAGCTTTCTTT. It encodes CASSESEGLNTEAFF. The chain couples TRBV6-1 to TRBJ1-1; D remains ambiguous. Germline V gives CDR1 MNHNS, CDR2 SASEGT. The CDR3 runs 15 residues. Trimming removed 3 bases from V and 0 bases from J, with 11 bases in between.

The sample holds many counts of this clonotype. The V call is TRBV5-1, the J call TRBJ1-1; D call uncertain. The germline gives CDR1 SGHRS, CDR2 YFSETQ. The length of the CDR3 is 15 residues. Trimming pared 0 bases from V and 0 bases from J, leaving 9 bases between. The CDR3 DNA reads TGCGCCAGCAGCTTGGAAGGGAACATGAACACTGAAGCTTTCTTT. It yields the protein CASSLEGNMNTEAFF.

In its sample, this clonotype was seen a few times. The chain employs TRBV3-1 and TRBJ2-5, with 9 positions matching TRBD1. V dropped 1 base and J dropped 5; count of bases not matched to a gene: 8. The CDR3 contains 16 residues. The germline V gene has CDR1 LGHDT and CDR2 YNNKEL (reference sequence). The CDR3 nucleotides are TGTGCCAGCAGCCAAGTGAGACAGGGGGGGATGGAGACCCAGTACTTC. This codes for CASSQVRQGGMETQYF.